These 8 T cell receptor beta chains came from one sample sequenced in a study of cytomegalovirus exposure and HLA in healthy donors. Use of 60 Vbeta and 13 Jbeta primers characterized the PCR. Profiled with immunoSEQ multiplex PCR; TCRdb holds only in-frame clones, not every one. This repertoire shows more than 150,000 clones, around 85% found once; its top ten account for roughly 6.7%. Sequenced input: PBMCs. These receptors were taken from a man aged 40-49 years in good health and CMV-seropositive.

This clone appeared a few times. The chain is built from TRBV11-1 and TRBJ1-3; D gene ambiguous. This CDR3 has 14 amino acids. Trimming pared 1 base from V and 1 base from J, leaving 5 bases between. The germline V gene encodes CDR1 SGHAT and CDR2 FQDESV (reference sequence). The CDR3 loop is CASSLGLSGNTIYF. The CDR3, as DNA: TGTGCCAGCAGCTTAGGACTATCTGGAAACACCATATATTTT. Combining the CDR3 with reference TRBV11-1 and TRBJ1-3 gives the whole variable domain EAEVAQSPRYKITEKSQAVAFWCDPISGHATLYWYRQILGQGPELLVQFQDESVVDDSQLPKDRFSAERLKGVDSTLKIQPAELGDSAMYLCASSLGLSGNTIYFGEGSWLTVV.

This rearrangement joins TRBV28 to TRBJ2-5, with D perhaps TRBD2 (6 bases). The ends were cut back, 4 bases at V and 6 bases at J, with 21 bases in the middle. Germline assignment: CDR1 MDHEN and CDR2 SYDVKM. This CDR3 is 16 amino acids long. CDR3 in amino acids: CASSSTSFPAFKTQYF. In DNA, the CDR3 is TGTGCCAGCAGTTCGACTAGTTTCCCGGCGTTTAAGACCCAGTACTTC. The whole variable domain, filled in from reference TRBV28 and TRBJ2-5, reads DVKVTQSSRYLVKRTGEKVFLECVQDMDHENMFWYRQDPGLGLRLIYFSYDVKMKEKGDIPEGYSVSREKKERFSLILESASTNQTSMYLCASSSTSFPAFKTQYFGPGTRLLVL.

The rearrangement uses TRBV2 and TRBJ2-2; the D gene is possibly TRBD2 (6 bases). This CDR3 spans 17 amino acids. CDR1 SNHLY and CDR2 FYNNEI come from the germline V gene. Trimming cost V 1 base and J 6 bases, with 18 bases left between them. Here the CDR3 DNA reads TGTGCCAGCAGTGAAGTTTCTGCGGGGTCGCTCCCCGGGGAGCTGTTTTTT. Residues: CASSEVSAGSLPGELFF.

This clone was observed once. The chain recombines TRBV30 with TRBJ1-4; tentative D call: TRBD1 (5 bases). The CDR3 has 13 residues. Trimming cost V 2 bases and J 8 bases, with 12 bases left between them. In germline, CDR1 is GTSNPN, CDR2 SVGIG (reference sequence). The CDR3 DNA reads as TGTGCCTGGAGTATAGGGGCAGGAGAAAAACTGTTTTTT. It yields the protein CAWSIGAGEKLFF.

V is TRBV6-8 and J is TRBJ2-7; D possibly corresponds to TRBD1 (6 bases). V lost 0 bases to trimming and J lost 2 bases, with 11 bases between them. There are 15 residues in the CDR3. The germline gives CDR1 MNHGY, CDR2 SAAAGT. CDR3 sequence: CASSYSRDMPYEQYF. The DNA of the CDR3 is TGTGCCAGCAGTTACTCGAGGGACATGCCCTACGAGCAGTACTTC.

The rearrangement links TRBV7-9 to TRBJ2-3; 12 positions match TRBD1. Unmatched junction bases numbered 8, after V lost 5 bases and J lost 5 bases. The CDR3 consists of 16 residues. Germline V CDR1 and CDR2: SEHNR, FQNEAQ (reference sequence). The CDR3 DNA reads as TGTGCCAGCAGCGGCCCGGGACAGGGGGCTTTAGATACGCAGTATTTT. The encoded protein is CASSGPGQGALDTQYF.

The chain couples TRBV30 to TRBJ2-7, with TRBD2 identical over 7 bases. V was clipped by 4 bases and J by 5 bases; unmatched bases: 8. CDR3 length: 13 amino acids. The V gene's germline CDR1 is GTSNPN and CDR2 SVGIG (reference sequence). DNA of the CDR3: TGTGCCTGGACCCCCCCGGGGGGTAACGAGCAGTACTTC. It is translated as CAWTPPGGNEQYF.

V and J are TRBV7-2 and TRBJ2-3, with TRBD2 matching 8 bases. CDR3 length: 15 amino acids. V shed 3 bases, J shed 2 bases, and the junction held 4 bases outside the gene matches. The V gene's germline CDR1 is SGHTA and CDR2 FQGNSA. As DNA, the CDR3 is TGTGCCAGCAGCTTTATAGCGGGGTCCACAGATACGCAGTATTTT. Translation: CASSFIAGSTDTQYF. The variable domain in full, completed from reference TRBV7-2 and TRBJ2-3, reads GAGVSQSPSNKVTEKGKDVELRCDPISGHTALYWYRQSLGQGLEFLIYFQGNSAPDKSGLPSDRFSAERTGGSVSTLTIQRTQQEDSAVYLCASSFIAGSTDTQYFGPGTRLTVL.